This T cell receptor beta chain was obtained from a study of blood T cells in healthy people across ages. Alongside a J-beta primer mix, a sample-barcoded 5' primer served in a second PCR lasting roughly 6 to 12 cycles. CDR3-containing paired-end reads numbering at least 2.5 million came from each sample. From the 5' RACE reads, TCRdb called clonotypes with MiXCR, one entry per CDR3 protein. The table includes roughly 1.9 million distinct CDR3 sequences, 39% detected once. With each sample, at least 5 micrograms of total RNA were extracted. Study-level points and caveats: The recorded TCR beta diversity per million T cells decreased in a roughly linear manner with age. Reliance upon unsorted PBMCs precluded definitive naive versus antigen-experienced comparison.

Trimming stripped 4 bases from V and 4 bases from J, with 19 bases between. CDR1 is LGHNT and CDR2 is FRNRAP in the germline V gene. The CDR3 runs to 16 residues. Worth noting for this clonotype: Its target is not known.

The source of this sequence is a human donor in good health. This sequence joins TRBV12-5 and TRBJ1-2; D not certain. Input material: blood. The CDR3 DNA follows: TGTGCTAGTGGTTCGGGATCAGAACAATACGCCTATGGCTACACCTTC. Amino acids: CASGSGSEQYAYGYTF.